This T cell receptor (beta chain) was documented in a study of T cell responses to AZD1222 COVID-19 vaccine. Here immunoSEQ multiplex PCR was the method, and the copy in TCRdb shows in-frame clones only, minus some. This repertoire shows about 160,000 clones, over 80% found once; its top ten account for less than 2.5%. Remarks on this clone: Its antigen is as yet unknown.

Study results and limitations: A reported finding is that nearly half of spike-specific TCRs target unmutated variant regions. Only after the peak T cell response were repertoires sampled. A rise in Spike-specific TCR breadth and depth followed two AZD1222 doses.

V shed 6 bases and J shed 7 bases, with 13 bases lying between them. The CDR3 sequence is 14 residues long. The germline V gene encodes CDR1 MNHEY and CDR2 SVGAGI. Sequences were derived from peripheral blood, sampled on day 0 of AZD1222 vaccination. The chain combines TRBV6-5 with TRBJ1-6; TRBD1 is a possible D gene (5 bases). The receptor was derived from an adult in good health. CDR3 sequence (DNA): TGTGCCAGCAGGTGGCAGGGCGTAAATTCACCCCTCCACTTT. Residues: CASRWQGVNSPLHF.